This TCR beta chain was recorded in a study of blood T cell repertoires in COVID-19. Across the whole study: Researchers got acute and convalescent COVID-19 samples from the United States, Italy and Spain. The analysed material was cDNA or gDNA that came from T cells, B-cell-depleted T cells, or PBMCs.

During active infection, Seattle patients enrolled and were then monitored through disease. Under the authors' procedure: Reference gene primer amplification in the assay estimated nucleated cell counts. Sequenced by immunoSEQ multiplex PCR; TCRdb stores in-frame clones only, minus some. The DNA was the basis for D and trimming; V, J and clone size are from that table. The sample has about 200,000 clones, about 85% seen once. Trimming removed 6 bases at V and 4 bases at J, with 9 bases between. This CDR3 is built from 12 residues. In germline, CDR1 is MNHEY, CDR2 SVGAGI. Sequences were obtained from peripheral blood. The TCR comes from a woman in her thirties or forties with COVID-19, enrolled during active disease. This chain links TRBV6-5 with TRBJ1-2, with a weak D call TRBD1 (5 bases). The CDR3 here is CASRDIFYGYTF. Here the CDR3 DNA reads TGTGCCAGCAGGGACATTTTCTATGGCTACACCTTC.